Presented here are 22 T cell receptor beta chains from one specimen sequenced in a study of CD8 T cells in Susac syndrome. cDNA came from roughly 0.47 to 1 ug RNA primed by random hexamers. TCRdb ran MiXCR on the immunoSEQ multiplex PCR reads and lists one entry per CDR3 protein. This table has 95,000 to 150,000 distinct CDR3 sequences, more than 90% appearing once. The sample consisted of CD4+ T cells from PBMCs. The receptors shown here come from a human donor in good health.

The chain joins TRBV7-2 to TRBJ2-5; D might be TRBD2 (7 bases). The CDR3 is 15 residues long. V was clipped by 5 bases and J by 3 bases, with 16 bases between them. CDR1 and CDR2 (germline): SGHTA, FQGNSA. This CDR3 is CASSPQWGGEETQYF. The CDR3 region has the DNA TGTGCCAGCAGCCCACAGTGGGGGGGCGAAGAGACCCAGTACTTC.

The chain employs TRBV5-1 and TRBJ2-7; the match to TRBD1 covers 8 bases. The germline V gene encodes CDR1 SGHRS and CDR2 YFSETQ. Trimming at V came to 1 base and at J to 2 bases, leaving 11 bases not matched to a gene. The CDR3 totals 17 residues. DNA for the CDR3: TGCGCCAGCAGCTTGTACAACCTCAGGGGGCCTACCTACGAGCAGTACTTC. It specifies CASSLYNLRGPTYEQYF.

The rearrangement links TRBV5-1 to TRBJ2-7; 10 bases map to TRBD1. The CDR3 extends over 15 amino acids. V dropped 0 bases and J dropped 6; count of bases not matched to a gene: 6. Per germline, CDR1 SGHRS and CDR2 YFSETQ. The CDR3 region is CASSLAGWDRGEQYF. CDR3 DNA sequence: TGCGCCAGCAGCTTGGCCGGCTGGGACAGGGGCGAGCAGTACTTC.

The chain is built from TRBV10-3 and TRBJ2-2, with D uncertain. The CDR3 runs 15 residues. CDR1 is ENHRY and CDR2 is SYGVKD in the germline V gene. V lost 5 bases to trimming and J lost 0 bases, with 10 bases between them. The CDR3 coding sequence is TGTGCCATCAGTAACCCGACTGCGAACACCGGGGAGCTGTTTTTT. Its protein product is CAISNPTANTGELFF.

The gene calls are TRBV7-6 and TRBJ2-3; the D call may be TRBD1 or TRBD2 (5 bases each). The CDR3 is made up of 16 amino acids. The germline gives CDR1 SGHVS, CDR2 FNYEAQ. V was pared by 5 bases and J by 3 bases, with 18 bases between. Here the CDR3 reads CASSPLGGGVTDTQYF. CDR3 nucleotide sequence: TGTGCCAGCAGCCCCCTCGGTGGGGGTGTGACAGATACGCAGTATTTT.

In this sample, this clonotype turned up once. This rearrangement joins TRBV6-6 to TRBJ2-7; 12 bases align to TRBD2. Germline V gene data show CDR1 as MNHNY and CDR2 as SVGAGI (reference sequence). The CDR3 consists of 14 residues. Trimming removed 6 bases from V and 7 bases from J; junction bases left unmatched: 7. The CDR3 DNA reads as TGTGCCAGCAGCCGACTAGCGGGAGAGGGTGAGCAGTACTTC. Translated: CASSRLAGEGEQYF.

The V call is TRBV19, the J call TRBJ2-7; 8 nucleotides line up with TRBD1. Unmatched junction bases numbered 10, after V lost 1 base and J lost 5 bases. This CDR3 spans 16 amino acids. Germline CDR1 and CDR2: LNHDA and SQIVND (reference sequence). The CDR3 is CASSIGNHRGIDEQYF. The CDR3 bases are TGTGCCAGTAGTATAGGAAATCACAGGGGGATCGACGAGCAGTACTTC.

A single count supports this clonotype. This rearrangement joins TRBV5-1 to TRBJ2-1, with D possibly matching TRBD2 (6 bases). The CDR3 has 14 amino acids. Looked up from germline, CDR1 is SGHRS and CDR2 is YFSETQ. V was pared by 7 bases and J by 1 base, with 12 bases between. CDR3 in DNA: TGCGCCAGCGGGACTCAGCGGTCCTACAATGAGCAGTTCTTC. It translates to CASGTQRSYNEQFF.

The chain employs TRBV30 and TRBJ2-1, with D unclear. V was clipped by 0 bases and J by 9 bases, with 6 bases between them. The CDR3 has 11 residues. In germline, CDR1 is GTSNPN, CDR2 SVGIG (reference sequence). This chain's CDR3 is CAWSVLAEQFF. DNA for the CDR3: TGTGCCTGGAGTGTATTGGCTGAGCAGTTCTTC.

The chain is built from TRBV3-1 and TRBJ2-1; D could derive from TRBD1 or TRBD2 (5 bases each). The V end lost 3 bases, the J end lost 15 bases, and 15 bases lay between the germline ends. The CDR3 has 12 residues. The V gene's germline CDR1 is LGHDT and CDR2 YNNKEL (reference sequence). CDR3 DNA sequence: TGTGCCAGCAGCCAGGGGGACGGTTCCTTGTTCTTC. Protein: CASSQGDGSLFF.

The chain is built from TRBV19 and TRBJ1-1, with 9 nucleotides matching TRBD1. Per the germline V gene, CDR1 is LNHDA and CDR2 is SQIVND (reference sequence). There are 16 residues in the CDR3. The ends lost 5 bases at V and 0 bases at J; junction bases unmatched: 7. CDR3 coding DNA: TGTGCCAGTAGTGCCCCGGGACAGGGAATGAACACTGAAGCTTTCTTT. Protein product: CASSAPGQGMNTEAFF. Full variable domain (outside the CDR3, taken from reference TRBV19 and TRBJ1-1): DGGITQSPKYLFRKEGQNVTLSCEQNLNHDAMYWYRQDPGQGLRLIYYSQIVNDFQKGDIAEGYSVSREKKESFPLTVTSAQKNPTAFYLCASSAPGQGMNTEAFFGQGTRLTVV.

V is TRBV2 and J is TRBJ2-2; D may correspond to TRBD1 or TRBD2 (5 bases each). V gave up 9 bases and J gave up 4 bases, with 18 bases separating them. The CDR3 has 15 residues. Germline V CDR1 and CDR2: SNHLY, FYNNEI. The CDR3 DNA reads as TGTGCCAGTCAGGCGGGTGGGGGACCCACCGGGGAGCTGTTTTTT. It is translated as CASQAGGGPTGELFF. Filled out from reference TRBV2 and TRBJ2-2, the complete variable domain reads EPEVTQTPSHQVTQMGQEVILRCVPISNHLYFYWYRQILGQKVEFLVSFYNNEISEKSEIFDDQFSVERPDGSNFTLKIRSTKLEDSAMYFCASQAGGGPTGELFFGEGSRLTVL.

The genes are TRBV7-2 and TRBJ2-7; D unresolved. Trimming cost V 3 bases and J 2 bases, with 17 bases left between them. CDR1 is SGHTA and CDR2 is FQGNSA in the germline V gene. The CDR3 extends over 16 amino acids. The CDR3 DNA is TGTGCCAGCAGCTTTTCGCTTCAAGCACCCACCTACGAGCAGTACTTC. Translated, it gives CASSFSLQAPTYEQYF.

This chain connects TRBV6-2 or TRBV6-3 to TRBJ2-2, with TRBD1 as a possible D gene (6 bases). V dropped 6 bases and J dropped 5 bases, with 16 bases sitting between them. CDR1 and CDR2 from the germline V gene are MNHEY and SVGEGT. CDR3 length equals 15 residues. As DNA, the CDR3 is TGTGCCAGCAGATTCTGGGGGCGAGAAACCGGGGAGCTGTTTTTT. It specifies CASRFWGRETGELFF.

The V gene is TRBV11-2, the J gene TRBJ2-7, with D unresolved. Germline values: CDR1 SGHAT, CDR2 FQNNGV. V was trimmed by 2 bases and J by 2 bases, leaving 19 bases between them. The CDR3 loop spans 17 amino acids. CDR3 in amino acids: CASSLFVITNQPYEQYF. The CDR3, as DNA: TGTGCCAGCAGCTTATTCGTCATCACGAACCAACCCTACGAGCAGTACTTC. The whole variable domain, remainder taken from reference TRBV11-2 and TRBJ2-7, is EAGVAQSPRYKIIEKRQSVAFWCNPISGHATLYWYQQILGQGPKLLIQFQNNGVVDDSQLPKDRFSAERLKGVDSTLKIQPAKLEDSAVYLCASSLFVITNQPYEQYFGPGTRLTVT.

CDR3 region: CSVEEDANTGELFF. The CDR3 DNA reads TGCAGCGTTGAAGAGGACGCGAACACCGGGGAGCTGTTTTTT. J is TRBJ2-2 and V is TRBV29-1; D call uncertain. Trimming shortened V by 0 bases and J by 0 bases, and 5 bases separated the two germline ends. Germline CDR1 SQVTM, CDR2 ANQGSEA. The CDR3 runs 14 residues.

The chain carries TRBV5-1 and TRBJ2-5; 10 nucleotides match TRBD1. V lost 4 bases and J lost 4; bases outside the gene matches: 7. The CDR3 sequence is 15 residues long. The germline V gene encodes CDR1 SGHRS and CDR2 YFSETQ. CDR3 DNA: TGCGCCAGCAGCCTGGACAGGGGGTACCGAGAGACCCAGTACTTC. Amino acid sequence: CASSLDRGYRETQYF.

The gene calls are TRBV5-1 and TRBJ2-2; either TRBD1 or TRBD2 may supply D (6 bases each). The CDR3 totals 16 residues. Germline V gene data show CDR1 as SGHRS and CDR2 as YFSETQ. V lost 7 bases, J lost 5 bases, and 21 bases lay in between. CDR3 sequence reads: CASLLVARDKTGELFF. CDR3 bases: TGCGCCAGCTTGCTGGTCGCGCGGGACAAAACCGGGGAGCTGTTTTTT.

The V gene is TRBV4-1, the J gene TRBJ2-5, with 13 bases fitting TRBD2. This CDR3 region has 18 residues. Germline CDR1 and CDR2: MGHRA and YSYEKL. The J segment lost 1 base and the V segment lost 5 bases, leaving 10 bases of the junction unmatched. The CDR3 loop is CASSFTSGRAGSQETQYF. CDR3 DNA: TGCGCCAGCAGCTTCACTAGCGGGAGGGCCGGGTCCCAAGAGACCCAGTACTTC.

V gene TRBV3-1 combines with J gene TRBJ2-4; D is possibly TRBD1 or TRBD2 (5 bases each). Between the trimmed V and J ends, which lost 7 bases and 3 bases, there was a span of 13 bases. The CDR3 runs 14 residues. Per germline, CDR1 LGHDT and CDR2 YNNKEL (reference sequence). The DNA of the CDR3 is TGTGCCAGCACCCCGATGGGGGTCAAAAACATTCAGTACTTC. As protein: CASTPMGVKNIQYF.

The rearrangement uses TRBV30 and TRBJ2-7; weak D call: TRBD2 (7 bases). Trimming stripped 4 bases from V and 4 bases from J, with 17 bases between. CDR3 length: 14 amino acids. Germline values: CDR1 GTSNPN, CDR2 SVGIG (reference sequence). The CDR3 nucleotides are TGTGCCTGGATGGGAGGGGACACTAGATACGAGCAGTACTTC. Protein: CAWMGGDTRYEQYF.

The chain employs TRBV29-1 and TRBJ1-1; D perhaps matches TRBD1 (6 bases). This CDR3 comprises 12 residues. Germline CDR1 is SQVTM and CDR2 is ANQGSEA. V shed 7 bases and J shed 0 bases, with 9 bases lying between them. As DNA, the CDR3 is TGCAGCGGAGGGACACTGAACACTGAAGCTTTCTTT. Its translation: CSGGTLNTEAFF.